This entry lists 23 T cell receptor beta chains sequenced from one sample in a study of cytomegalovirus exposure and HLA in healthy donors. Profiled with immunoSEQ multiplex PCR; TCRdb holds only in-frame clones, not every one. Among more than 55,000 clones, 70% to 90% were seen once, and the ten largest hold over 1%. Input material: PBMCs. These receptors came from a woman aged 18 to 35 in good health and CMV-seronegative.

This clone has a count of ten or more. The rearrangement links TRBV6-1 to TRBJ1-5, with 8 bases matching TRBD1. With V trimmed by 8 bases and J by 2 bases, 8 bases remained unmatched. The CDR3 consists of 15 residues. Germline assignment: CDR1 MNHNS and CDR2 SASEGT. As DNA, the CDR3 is TGTGCCAGCGGATCACAGGGGGTCGGCAATCAGCCCCAGCATTTT. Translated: CASGSQGVGNQPQHF.

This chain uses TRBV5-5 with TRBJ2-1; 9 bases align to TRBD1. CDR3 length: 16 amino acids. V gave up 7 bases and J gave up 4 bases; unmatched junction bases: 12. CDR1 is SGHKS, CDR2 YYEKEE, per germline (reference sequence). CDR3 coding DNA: TGTGCCAGCGTGGGAACAGGGGGCGCGGTTTACAATGAGCAGTTCTTC. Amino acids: CASVGTGGAVYNEQFF.

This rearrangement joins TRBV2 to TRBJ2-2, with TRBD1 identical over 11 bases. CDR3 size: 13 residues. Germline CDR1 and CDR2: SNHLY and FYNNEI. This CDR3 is CVGQGANTGELFF. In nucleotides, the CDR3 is TGTGTCGGACAGGGGGCAAACACCGGGGAGCTGTTTTTT.

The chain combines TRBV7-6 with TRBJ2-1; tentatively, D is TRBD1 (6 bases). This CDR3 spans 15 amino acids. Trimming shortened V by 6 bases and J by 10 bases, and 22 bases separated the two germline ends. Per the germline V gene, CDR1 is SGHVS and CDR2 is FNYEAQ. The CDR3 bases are TGTGCCAGCAGTAGACCACAGGGCCCCACTGGGGAGCAGTTCTTC. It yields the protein CASSRPQGPTGEQFF.

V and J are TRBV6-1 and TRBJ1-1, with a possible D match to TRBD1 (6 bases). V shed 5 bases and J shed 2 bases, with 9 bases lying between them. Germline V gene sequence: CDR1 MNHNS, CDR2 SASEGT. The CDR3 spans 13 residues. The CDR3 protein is CASSSQGNTEAFF. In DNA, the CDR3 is TGTGCCAGCAGTTCACAGGGAAACACTGAAGCTTTCTTT.

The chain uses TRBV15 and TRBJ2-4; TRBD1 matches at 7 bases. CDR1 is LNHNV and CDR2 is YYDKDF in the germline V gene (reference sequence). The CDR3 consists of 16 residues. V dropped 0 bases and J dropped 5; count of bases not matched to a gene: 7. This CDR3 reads CATSRDQGVSQNIQYF. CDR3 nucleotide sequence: TGTGCCACCAGCAGAGATCAGGGGGTATCACAAAACATTCAGTACTTC. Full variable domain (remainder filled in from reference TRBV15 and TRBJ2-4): DAMVIQNPRYQVTQFGKPVTLSCSQTLNHNVMYWYQQKSSQAPKLLFHYYDKDFNNEADTPDNFQSRRPNTSFCFLDIRSPGLGDTAMYLCATSRDQGVSQNIQYFGAGTRLSVL.

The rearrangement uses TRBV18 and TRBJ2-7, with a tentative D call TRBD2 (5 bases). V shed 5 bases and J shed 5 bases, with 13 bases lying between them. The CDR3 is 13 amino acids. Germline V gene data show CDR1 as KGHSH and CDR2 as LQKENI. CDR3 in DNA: TGTGCCAGCTCAGCGACTACTTCTGACGAGCAGTACTTC. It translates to CASSATTSDEQYF. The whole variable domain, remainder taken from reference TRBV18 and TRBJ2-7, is NAGVMQNPRHLVRRRGQEARLRCSPMKGHSHVYWYRQLPEEGLKFMVYLQKENIIDESGMPKERFSAEFPKEGPSILRIQQVVRGDSAAYFCASSATTSDEQYFGPGTRLTVT.

This chain's CDR3 is CATWTGGNQPQHF. As DNA, the CDR3 is TGTGCCACCTGGACAGGGGGTAATCAGCCCCAGCATTTT. The J gene is TRBJ1-5, the V gene TRBV19; 10 positions agree with TRBD1. Germline lookup yields CDR1 LNHDA and CDR2 SQIVND (reference sequence). The ends lost 10 bases at V and 4 bases at J; junction bases unmatched: 4. The CDR3 runs 13 residues.

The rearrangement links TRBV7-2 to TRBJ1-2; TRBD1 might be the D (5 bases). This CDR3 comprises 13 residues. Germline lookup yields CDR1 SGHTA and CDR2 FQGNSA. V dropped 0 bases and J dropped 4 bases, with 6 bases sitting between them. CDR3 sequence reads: CASSLAGLYGYTF. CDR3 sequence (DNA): TGTGCCAGCAGCTTAGCGGGACTCTATGGCTACACCTTC.

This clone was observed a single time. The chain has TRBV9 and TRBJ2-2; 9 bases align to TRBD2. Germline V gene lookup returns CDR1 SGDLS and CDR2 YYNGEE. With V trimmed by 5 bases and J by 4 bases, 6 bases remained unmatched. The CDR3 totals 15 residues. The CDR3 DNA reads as TGTGCCAGCAGATCTAGCGGGACTTTCACCGGGGAGCTGTTTTTT. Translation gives CASRSSGTFTGELFF. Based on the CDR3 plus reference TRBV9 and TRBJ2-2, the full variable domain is DSGVTQTPKHLITATGQRVTLRCSPRSGDLSVYWYQQSLDQGLQFLIQYYNGEERAKGNILERFSAQQFPDLHSELNLSSLELGDSALYFCASRSSGTFTGELFFGEGSRLTVL.

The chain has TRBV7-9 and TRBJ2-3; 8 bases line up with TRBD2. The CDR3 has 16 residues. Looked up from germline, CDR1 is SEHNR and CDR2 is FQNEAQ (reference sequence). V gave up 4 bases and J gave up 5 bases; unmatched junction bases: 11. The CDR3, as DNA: TGTGCCAGCAGCTCCACGTTTAGCGGGACCCTAGATACGCAGTATTTT. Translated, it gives CASSSTFSGTLDTQYF.

The chain's CDR3 is CSVDPRMTGFETQYF. The CDR3 nucleotides read TGCAGCGTTGACCCTCGGATGACAGGGTTCGAGACCCAGTACTTC. The chain links TRBV29-1 to TRBJ2-5, with TRBD1 matching over 7 bases. Germline assignment: CDR1 SQVTM and CDR2 ANQGSEA. V lost 3 bases, J lost 5 bases, and 12 bases stayed unmatched. There are 15 residues in the CDR3.

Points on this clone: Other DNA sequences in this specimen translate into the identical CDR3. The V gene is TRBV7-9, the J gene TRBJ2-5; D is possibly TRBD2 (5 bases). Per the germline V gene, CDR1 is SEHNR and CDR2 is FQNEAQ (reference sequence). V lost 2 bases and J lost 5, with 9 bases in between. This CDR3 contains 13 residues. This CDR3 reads CASSLSGEETQYF. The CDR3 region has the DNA TGTGCCAGCAGCTTATCCGGGGAGGAGACCCAGTACTTC.

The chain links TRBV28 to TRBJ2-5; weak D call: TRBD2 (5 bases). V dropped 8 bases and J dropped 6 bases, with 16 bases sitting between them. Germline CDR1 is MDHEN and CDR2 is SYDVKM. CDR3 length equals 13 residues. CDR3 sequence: CASHTSYRKTQYF. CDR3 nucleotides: TGTGCCAGCCACACTAGTTATAGAAAGACCCAGTACTTC.

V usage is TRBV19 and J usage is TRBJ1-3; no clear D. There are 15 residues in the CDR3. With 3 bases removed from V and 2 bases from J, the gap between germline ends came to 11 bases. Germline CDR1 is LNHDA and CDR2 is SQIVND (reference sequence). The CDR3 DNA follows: TGTGCCAGTAGTATCGTAGAGAATCCTGGAAACACCATATATTTT. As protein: CASSIVENPGNTIYF.

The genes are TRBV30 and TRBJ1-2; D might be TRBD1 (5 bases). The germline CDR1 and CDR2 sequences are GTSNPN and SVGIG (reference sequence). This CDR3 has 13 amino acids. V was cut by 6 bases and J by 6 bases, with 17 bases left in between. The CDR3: CACLVGGKDGYTF. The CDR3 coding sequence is TGTGCCTGCCTAGTGGGGGGTAAGGATGGCTACACCTTC. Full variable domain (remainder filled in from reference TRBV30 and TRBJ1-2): SQTIHQWPATLVQPVGSPLSLECTVEGTSNPNLYWYRQAAGRGLQLLFYSVGIGQISSEVPQNLSASRPQDRQFILSSKKLLLSDSGFYLCACLVGGKDGYTFGSGTRLTVV.

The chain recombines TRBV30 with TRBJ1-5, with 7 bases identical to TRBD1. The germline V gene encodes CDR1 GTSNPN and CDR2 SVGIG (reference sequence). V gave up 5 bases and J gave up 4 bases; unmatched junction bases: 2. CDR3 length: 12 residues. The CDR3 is CAWQQGNQPQHF. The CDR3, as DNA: TGTGCCTGGCAACAGGGGAATCAGCCCCAGCATTTT.

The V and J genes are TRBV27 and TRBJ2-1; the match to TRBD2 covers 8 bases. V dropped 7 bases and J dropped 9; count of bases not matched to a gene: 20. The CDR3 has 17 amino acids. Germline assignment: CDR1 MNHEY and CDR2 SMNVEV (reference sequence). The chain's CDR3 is CASTLSRGRSGSGEQFF. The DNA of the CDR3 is TGTGCCAGCACCTTAAGTCGCGGGAGGAGTGGGTCGGGTGAGCAGTTCTTC.

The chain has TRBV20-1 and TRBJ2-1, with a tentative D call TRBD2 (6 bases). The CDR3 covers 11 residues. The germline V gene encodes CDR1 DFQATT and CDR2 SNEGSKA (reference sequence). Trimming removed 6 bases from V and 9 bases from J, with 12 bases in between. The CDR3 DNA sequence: TGCAGTGCAGGGAGGTGGGGTGAGCAGTTCTTC. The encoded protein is CSAGRWGEQFF.

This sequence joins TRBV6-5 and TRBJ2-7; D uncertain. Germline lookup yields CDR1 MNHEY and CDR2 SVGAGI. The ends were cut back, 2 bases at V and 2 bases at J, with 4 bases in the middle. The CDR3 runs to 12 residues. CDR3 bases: TGTGCCAGCAGTTACGAGACCTACGAGCAGTACTTC. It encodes CASSYETYEQYF.

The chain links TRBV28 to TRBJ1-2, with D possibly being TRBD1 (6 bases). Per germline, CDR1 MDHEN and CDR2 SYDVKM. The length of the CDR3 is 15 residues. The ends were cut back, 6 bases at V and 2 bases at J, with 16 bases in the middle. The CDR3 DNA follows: TGTGCCAGCAGGCCTACAGGACAGTCCAACTATGGCTACACCTTC. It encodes CASRPTGQSNYGYTF.

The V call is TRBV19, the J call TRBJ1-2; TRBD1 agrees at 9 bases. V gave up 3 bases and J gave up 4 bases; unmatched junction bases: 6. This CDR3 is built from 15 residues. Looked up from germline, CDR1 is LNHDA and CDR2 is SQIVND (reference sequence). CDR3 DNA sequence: TGTGCCAGTAGTATGCCGGGACAGGGTAGCTATGGCTACACCTTC. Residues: CASSMPGQGSYGYTF.

The CDR3 sequence: CASTTQGVTSDTQYF. Here the CDR3 DNA reads TGTGCCAGCACCACCCAGGGCGTAACGTCAGATACGCAGTATTTT. The chain carries TRBV7-2 and TRBJ2-3; possible D gene TRBD1, 5 bases. The V end was cut by 7 bases, the J end by 4 bases, with 18 bases between. CDR3 length equals 15 residues. CDR1 is SGHTA and CDR2 is FQGNSA in the germline V gene.